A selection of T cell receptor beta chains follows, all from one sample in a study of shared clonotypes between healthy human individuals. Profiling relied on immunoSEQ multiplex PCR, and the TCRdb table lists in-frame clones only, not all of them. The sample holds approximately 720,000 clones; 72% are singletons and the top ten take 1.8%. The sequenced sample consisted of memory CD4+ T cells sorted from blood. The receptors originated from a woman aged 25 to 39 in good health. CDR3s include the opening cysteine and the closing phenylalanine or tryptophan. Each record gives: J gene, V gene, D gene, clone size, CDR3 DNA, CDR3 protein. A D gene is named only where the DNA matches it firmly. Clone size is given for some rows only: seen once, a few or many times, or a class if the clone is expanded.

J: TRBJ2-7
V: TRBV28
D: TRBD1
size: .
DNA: TGTGCCAGCAGTTTAAAGGGGGCTACCTACGAGCAGTACTTC
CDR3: CASSLKGATYEQYF

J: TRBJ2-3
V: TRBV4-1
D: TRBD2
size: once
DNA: TGCGCCAGCAGCCAAGTTCTAGCGGGAGTAGAAACGCAGTATTTT
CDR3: CASSQVLAGVETQYF

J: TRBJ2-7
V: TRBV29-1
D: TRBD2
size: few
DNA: TGCAGCGTAACTCCGGGACTAGCGGGATACTACGAGCAGTACTTC
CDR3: CSVTPGLAGYYEQYF

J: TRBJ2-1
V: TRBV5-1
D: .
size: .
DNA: TGCGCCAGCAGCTTGGGACTGTCGTACAATGAGCAGTTCTTC
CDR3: CASSLGLSYNEQFF

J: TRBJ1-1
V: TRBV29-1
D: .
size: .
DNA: TGCAGCGTTGAGCCAGGGGCCGGCACTGAAGCTTTCTTT
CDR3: CSVEPGAGTEAFF

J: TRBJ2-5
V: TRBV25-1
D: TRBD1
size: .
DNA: TGTGCCAGCACTCCTTGGACAGGGCAAGAGACCCAGTACTTC
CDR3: CASTPWTGQETQYF

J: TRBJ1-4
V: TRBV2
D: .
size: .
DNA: TGTGCCAGCAGTCCAGGGGCCGAAGAGGAAAAACTGTTTTTT
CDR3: CASSPGAEEEKLFF

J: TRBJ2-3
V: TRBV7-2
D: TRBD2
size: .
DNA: TGTGCCGACAGCTTAGGGGGACTAGCGGGAGGGTTGGATACGCAGTATTTT
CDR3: CADSLGGLAGGLDTQYF

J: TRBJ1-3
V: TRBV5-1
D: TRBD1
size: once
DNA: TGCGCCAGCAGCTTGGGAGACAGGGACGAAAACACCATATATTTT
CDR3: CASSLGDRDENTIYF

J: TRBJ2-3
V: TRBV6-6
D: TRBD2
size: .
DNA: TGTGCCAGCAGTTACCGGCTAGCGGGCACAGATACGCAGTATTTT
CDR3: CASSYRLAGTDTQYF

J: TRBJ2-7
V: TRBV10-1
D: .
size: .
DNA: TGCGCCAGCAGTGAGTCCCCCGGGGGCTCCTACGAGCAGTACTTC
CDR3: CASSESPGGSYEQYF

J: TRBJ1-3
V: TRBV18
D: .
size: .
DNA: TGTGCCAGCTCACCTTTCCAGGTGGGAAACACCATATATTTT
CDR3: CASSPFQVGNTIYF

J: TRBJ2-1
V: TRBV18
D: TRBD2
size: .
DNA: TGTGCCAGCTCACCTTCGCGCGTTGCTAGCGGGAGGGTTGAGTCCTCCTACAATGAGCAGTTCTTC
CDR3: CASSPSRVASGRVESSYNEQFF

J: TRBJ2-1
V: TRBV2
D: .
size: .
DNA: TGTGCCAGCAGTGTAGGTTCTTACTACAATGAGCAGTTCTTC
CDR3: CASSVGSYYNEQFF

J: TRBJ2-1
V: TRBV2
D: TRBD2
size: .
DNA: TGTGCCAGCAGGGTACTAGCGGGAGTATCAAATGAGCAGTTCTTC
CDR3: CASRVLAGVSNEQFF

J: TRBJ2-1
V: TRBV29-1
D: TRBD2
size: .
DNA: TGCAGCGCTAGCGGACACTACAATGAGCAGTTCTTC
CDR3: CSASGHYNEQFF

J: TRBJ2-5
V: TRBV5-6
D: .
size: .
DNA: TGTGCCAGCAGCTCACAGGTACTCCCGTGGGAGACCCAGTACTTC
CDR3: CASSSQVLPWETQYF

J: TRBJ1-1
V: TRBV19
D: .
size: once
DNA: TGTGCCAGTAGTCAGACTGGGTCCGTTGAAGCTTTCTTT
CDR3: CASSQTGSVEAFF

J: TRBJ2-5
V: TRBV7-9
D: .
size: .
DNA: TGTGCCAGCAGCTGGTCGCATGCGGAGACCCAGTACTTC
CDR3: CASSWSHAETQYF

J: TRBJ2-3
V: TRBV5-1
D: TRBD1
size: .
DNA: TGCGCCACTCAACAGGGGAAGACAGATACGCAGTATTTT
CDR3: CATQQGKTDTQYF

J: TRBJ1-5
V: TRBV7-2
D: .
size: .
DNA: TGTGCCAGCAGCACTAGACCTAATCAGCCCCAGCATTTT
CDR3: CASSTRPNQPQHF

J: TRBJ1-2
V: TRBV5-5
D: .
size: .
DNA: TGTGCCAGCAGCTTGGCCACTAACTATGGCTACACCTTC
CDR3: CASSLATNYGYTF

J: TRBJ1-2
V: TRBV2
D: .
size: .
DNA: TGTGCCAGCAAAGCGGTGGACTATGGCTACACCTTC
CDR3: CASKAVDYGYTF

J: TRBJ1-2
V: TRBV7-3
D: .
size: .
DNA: TGTGCCAGCAGCTTAAATGGTGCAGGGGGCTACACCTTC
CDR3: CASSLNGAGGYTF

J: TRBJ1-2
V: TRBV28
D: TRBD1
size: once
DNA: TGTGCCAGCAGCAAAGGGACAGCCAACTATGGCTACACCTTC
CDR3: CASSKGTANYGYTF

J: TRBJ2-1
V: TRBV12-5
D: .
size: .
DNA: TGTGCTAGTGGCACCGGGCTCCTCAATGAGCAGTTCTTC
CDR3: CASGTGLLNEQFF

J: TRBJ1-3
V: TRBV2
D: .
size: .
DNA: TGTGCCAGCAGTCCGGACATCTCTGGAAACACCATATATTTT
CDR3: CASSPDISGNTIYF

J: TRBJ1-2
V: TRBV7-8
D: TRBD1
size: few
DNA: TGTGCCAGCTCCGGGACAGGGGCCTATGGCTACACCTTC
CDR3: CASSGTGAYGYTF

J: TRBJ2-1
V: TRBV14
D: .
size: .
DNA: TGTGCCAGCAGCCAACTGGTAGGAGACTCCTACAATGAGCAGTTCTTC
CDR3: CASSQLVGDSYNEQFF

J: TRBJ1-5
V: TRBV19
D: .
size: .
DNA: TGTGCCAGTAGTATGTGGGGGCAGCCCCAGCATTTT
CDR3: CASSMWGQPQHF

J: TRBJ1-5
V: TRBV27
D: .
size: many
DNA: TGTGCCAGCAGTTTCCGGCTCAATCAGCCCCAGCATTTT
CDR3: CASSFRLNQPQHF

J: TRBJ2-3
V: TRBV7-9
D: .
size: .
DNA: TGTGCCAGCAGCCGGCTACAGACAGATACGCAGTATTTT
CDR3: CASSRLQTDTQYF

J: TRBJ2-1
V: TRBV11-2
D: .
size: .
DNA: TGTGCCAGCAGCCCCAACACTGACAGTTTCTCCTACAATGAGCAGTTCTTC
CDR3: CASSPNTDSFSYNEQFF

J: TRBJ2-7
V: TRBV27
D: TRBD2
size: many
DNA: TGTGCCAGCAGTTTCCTGACTAGCGGGACCTACGAGCAGTACTTC
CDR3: CASSFLTSGTYEQYF

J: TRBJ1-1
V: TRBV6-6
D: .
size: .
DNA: TGTGCCAGCAGTTACTCGATAGCGGGTACTGAAGCTTTCTTT
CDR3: CASSYSIAGTEAFF

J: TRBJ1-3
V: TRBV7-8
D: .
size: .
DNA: TGTGCCAGCAGCCGAGGGAGGACCTCTGGAAACACCATATATTTT
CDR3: CASSRGRTSGNTIYF

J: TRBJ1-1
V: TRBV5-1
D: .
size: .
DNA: TGCGCCAGCAGCTGGGGAGAGAACACTGAAGCTTTCTTT
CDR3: CASSWGENTEAFF

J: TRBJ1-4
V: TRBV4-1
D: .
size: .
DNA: TGCGCCAGCAGCCCAGGCCTGGTTTGGACTAATGAAAAACTGTTTTTT
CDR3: CASSPGLVWTNEKLFF

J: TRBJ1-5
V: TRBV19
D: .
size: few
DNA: TGTGCCAGTAGTATAGTCGGGGATTTTCAGCCCCAGCATTTT
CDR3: CASSIVGDFQPQHF

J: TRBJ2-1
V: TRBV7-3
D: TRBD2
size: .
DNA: TGTGCCAGCGGGCGGGAGCCCTACAATGAGCAGTTCTTC
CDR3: CASGREPYNEQFF

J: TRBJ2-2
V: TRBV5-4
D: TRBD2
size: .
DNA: TGTGCCAGCAGCTACACTAGCGGAAACACCGGGGAGCTGTTTTTT
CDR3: CASSYTSGNTGELFF

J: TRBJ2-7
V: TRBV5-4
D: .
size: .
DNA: TGTGCCAGCAGCTATTGGACTACCGCCGAGCAGTACTTC
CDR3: CASSYWTTAEQYF

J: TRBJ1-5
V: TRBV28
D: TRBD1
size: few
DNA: TGTGCCAGCACCAGGGACAGAAATCAGCCCCAGCATTTT
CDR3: CASTRDRNQPQHF

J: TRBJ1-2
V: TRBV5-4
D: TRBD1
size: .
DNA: TGTGCCAGCAGCTTCGGACAGGGCACTCACTATGGCTACACCTTC
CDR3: CASSFGQGTHYGYTF

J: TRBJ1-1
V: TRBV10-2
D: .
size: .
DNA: TGCGCCAGCAGGGACCCAGAGAACACTGAAGCTTTCTTT
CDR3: CASRDPENTEAFF

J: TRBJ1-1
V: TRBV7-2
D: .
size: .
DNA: TGTGCCAGCAGCGGGAATCGGGCGGTGAACACTGAAGCTTTCTTT
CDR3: CASSGNRAVNTEAFF

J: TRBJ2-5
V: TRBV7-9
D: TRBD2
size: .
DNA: TGTGCCAGCAGCTTAGATGTGGGACTAGCGGGAAAAGAGACCCAGTACTTC
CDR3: CASSLDVGLAGKETQYF

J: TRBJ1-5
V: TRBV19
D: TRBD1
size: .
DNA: TGTGCCAGTAGTATCCGGGACAGGGGTTTAAATCAGCCCCAGCATTTT
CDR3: CASSIRDRGLNQPQHF